What follows are 24 T cell receptor beta chains derived from one specimen sequenced in a study of blood T cell repertoires in COVID-19. Data came from immunoSEQ multiplex PCR; TCRdb stores just in-frame clones and leaves some out. The sample has under 300,000 clones, around 82% seen once. Input material: peripheral blood. The receptors derive from a woman older than 75 with active or convalescent COVID-19.

This chain connects TRBV28 to TRBJ2-5; D is perhaps TRBD1 (6 bases). In germline, CDR1 is MDHEN, CDR2 SYDVKM. Trimming removed 7 bases at V and 5 bases at J, with 17 bases between. CDR3 length: 14 residues. The CDR3 DNA sequence: TGTGCCAGCACAGGGGTGGGGGCCCGGGAGACCCAGTACTTC. Its protein product is CASTGVGARETQYF.

The CDR3 reads CATTIGPGQGTSTGELFF. As DNA, the CDR3 is TGTGCCACGACCATCGGACCGGGACAGGGGACTTCCACCGGGGAGCTGTTTTTT. The chain uses TRBV9 and TRBJ2-2, with 10 nucleotides matching TRBD1. Trimming removed 9 bases from V and 4 bases from J; junction bases left unmatched: 18. There are 18 residues in the CDR3. From germline, CDR1 is SGDLS and CDR2 YYNGEE.

The gene calls are TRBV7-9 and TRBJ1-1, with D tentatively TRBD1 (6 bases). Trimming cost V 2 bases and J 1 base, with 8 bases left between them. This CDR3 contains 14 residues. The germline V gene encodes CDR1 SEHNR and CDR2 FQNEAQ (reference sequence). The CDR3 region is CASSLPGQNTEAFF. CDR3 sequence (DNA): TGTGCCAGCAGCTTACCGGGACAGAACACTGAAGCTTTCTTT.

The chain uses TRBV19 and TRBJ2-1; 7 positions match TRBD1. This CDR3 spans 16 amino acids. After removal of 7 bases from V and 5 bases from J, the junction contained 14 bases not matched to a gene. Germline V gene sequence: CDR1 LNHDA, CDR2 SQIVND (reference sequence). For the CDR3, the DNA is TGTGCCAGTACTTTGGGGACAGAGCTGATAAACAATGAGCAGTTCTTC. Translation: CASTLGTELINNEQFF. Full variable domain (missing parts from reference TRBV19 and TRBJ2-1): DGGITQSPKYLFRKEGQNVTLSCEQNLNHDAMYWYRQDPGQGLRLIYYSQIVNDFQKGDIAEGYSVSREKKESFPLTVTSAQKNPTAFYLCASTLGTELINNEQFFGPGTRLTVL.

The V call is TRBV5-1, the J call TRBJ2-1; 10 bases align to TRBD1. The germline gives CDR1 SGHRS, CDR2 YFSETQ. Trimming at V came to 0 bases and at J to 7 bases, leaving 4 bases not matched to a gene. The CDR3 sequence is 15 residues long. CDR3 coding DNA: TGCGCCAGCAGCTTGGGACAGGGGGCAATGAATGAGCAGTTCTTC. This encodes CASSLGQGAMNEQFF. Drawing the rest from reference TRBV5-1 and TRBJ2-1, the complete variable domain is KAGVTQTPRYLIKTRGQQVTLSCSPISGHRSVSWYQQTPGQGLQFLFEYFSETQRNKGNFPGRFSGRQFSNSRSEMNVSTLELGDSALYLCASSLGQGAMNEQFFGPGTRLTVL.

This chain links TRBV9 with TRBJ1-2, with D possibly being TRBD1 (6 bases). CDR1 is SGDLS and CDR2 is YYNGEE in the germline V gene. Trimming took 0 bases from V and 5 from J, leaving 17 bases between them. CDR3 length equals 16 residues. CDR3: CASSVGRGALEYGYTF. For the CDR3, the DNA is TGTGCCAGCAGCGTAGGTCGGGGGGCCTTGGAGTATGGCTACACCTTC.

CDR3 coding DNA: TGTGCCAGCAGGCTGGACAGGCCAGATAACTATGGCTACACCTTC. This gives the protein CASRLDRPDNYGYTF. V is TRBV2 and J is TRBJ1-2; 7 nucleotides match TRBD1. Per the germline V gene, CDR1 is SNHLY and CDR2 is FYNNEI. Trimming removed 6 bases from V and 1 base from J; junction bases left unmatched: 8. CDR3 size: 15 residues.

The chain employs TRBV24-1 and TRBJ2-3; D is possibly TRBD1 (6 bases). The CDR3 length is 15 residues. Between the trimmed V and J ends, which lost 3 bases and 6 bases, there was a span of 15 bases. CDR1 is KGHDR, CDR2 SFDVKD, per germline. CDR3: CATSDGTRTADTQYF. The CDR3 DNA is TGTGCCACCAGTGATGGTACCCGGACAGCGGATACGCAGTATTTT.

This clone came up a few times. CDR3 nucleotide sequence: TGCGCCAGCAGCCCGGACAGGGTGACGGACGAGCAGTACTTC. The encoded protein is CASSPDRVTDEQYF. The gene calls are TRBV5-1 and TRBJ2-7; 8 nucleotides agree with TRBD1. Per germline, CDR1 SGHRS and CDR2 YFSETQ. The CDR3 is 14 amino acids. Germline trimming cut 4 bases from V and 5 bases from J; bases unmatched to any gene: 8.

V is TRBV14 and J is TRBJ1-1, with TRBD1 matching over 7 bases. The V gene end was trimmed by 5 bases and the J gene end by 5 bases; junction bases not matched to a gene: 5. CDR3 length equals 13 residues. The germline V gene encodes CDR1 SGHDN and CDR2 FVKESK. In DNA, the CDR3 is TGTGCCAGCAGCGAACAGGGGCGGACTGAAGCTTTCTTT. Encoded protein: CASSEQGRTEAFF. Filled out from reference TRBV14 and TRBJ1-1, the complete variable domain reads EAGVTQFPSHSVIEKGQTVTLRCDPISGHDNLYWYRRVMGKEIKFLLHFVKESKQDESGMPNNRFLAERTGGTYSTLKVQPAELEDSGVYFCASSEQGRTEAFFGQGTRLTVV.

This clone has a handful of counts. The chain employs TRBV2 and TRBJ1-1, with D perhaps matching TRBD1 (5 bases). Germline loops: CDR1 SNHLY, CDR2 FYNNEI. V was pared by 7 bases and J by 0 bases, with 15 bases between. CDR3 length: 15 residues. The CDR3 DNA follows: TGTGCCAGCACCGAAATGGGGCAGTTGAACACTGAAGCTTTCTTT. Protein sequence: CASTEMGQLNTEAFF. Supplemented by reference TRBV2 and TRBJ1-1, the full variable domain reads EPEVTQTPSHQVTQMGQEVILRCVPISNHLYFYWYRQILGQKVEFLVSFYNNEISEKSEIFDDQFSVERPDGSNFTLKIRSTKLEDSAMYFCASTEMGQLNTEAFFGQGTRLTVV.

The V call is TRBV6-2 or TRBV6-3, the J call TRBJ1-1; tentative D call: TRBD1 (5 bases). The germline CDR1 and CDR2 sequences are MNHEY and SVGEGT. This CDR3 comprises 13 residues. V dropped 5 bases and J dropped 0 bases, with 7 bases sitting between them. The CDR3 loop reads CASSIQVNTEAFF. CDR3 bases: TGTGCCAGCAGTATACAGGTGAACACTGAAGCTTTCTTT.

V is TRBV5-1 and J is TRBJ2-7; 11 bases map to TRBD2. The CDR3 covers 17 residues. Per germline, CDR1 SGHRS and CDR2 YFSETQ. The V and J ends lost 0 bases and 3 bases, in that order; junction bases with no gene match: 8. CDR3 DNA sequence: TGCGCCAGCAGCTTGGACAAAGTAGCGGGAGGGGGCTACGAGCAGTACTTC. Amino acids: CASSLDKVAGGGYEQYF.

The chain carries TRBV19 and TRBJ2-5, with D perhaps TRBD1 (5 bases). The CDR3 is made up of 13 amino acids. From germline, CDR1 is LNHDA and CDR2 SQIVND (reference sequence). V was clipped by 1 base and J by 7 bases, with 10 bases between them. CDR3 region: CASSIVRDGTQYF. CDR3 sequence (DNA): TGTGCCAGTAGTATAGTCAGGGATGGGACCCAGTACTTC.

The V and J genes are TRBV6-5 and TRBJ1-5; D might be TRBD1 (6 bases). With 6 bases removed from V and 4 bases from J, the gap between germline ends came to 10 bases. The CDR3 consists of 13 residues. CDR1 and CDR2 (germline): MNHEY, SVGAGI. The CDR3 here is CASSRTVNQPQHF. CDR3 DNA sequence: TGTGCCAGCAGCCGGACAGTGAATCAGCCCCAGCATTTT.

The chain links TRBV12-3 or TRBV12-4 to TRBJ1-3, with D unclear. The CDR3 is 12 amino acids. The ends were cut back, 6 bases at V and 7 bases at J, with 10 bases in the middle. CDR3 sequence reads: CASRLDWNTIYF. The CDR3, as DNA: TGTGCCAGCAGACTCGACTGGAACACCATATATTTT.

This chain uses TRBV7-9 with TRBJ2-3, with a weak D call TRBD1 (6 bases). The germline V gene encodes CDR1 SEHNR and CDR2 FQNEAQ (reference sequence). This CDR3 has 12 amino acids. V was pared by 5 bases and J by 6 bases, with 9 bases between. CDR3 protein: CASSRQEDTQYF. Written as DNA, the CDR3 is TGTGCCAGCAGCCGACAGGAGGATACGCAGTATTTT.

CDR3 bases: TGTGCCAGCAGTGAAACCCGATCGGCTAGCGGGAACAATGAGCAGTTCTTC. Translation gives CASSETRSASGNNEQFF. The V gene is TRBV2, the J gene TRBJ2-1; 9 bases align to TRBD2. The CDR3 totals 17 residues. The V and J ends lost 2 bases and 5 bases, in that order; junction bases with no gene match: 10. Germline CDR1 SNHLY, CDR2 FYNNEI. Using reference TRBV2 and TRBJ2-1 for the parts outside the CDR3, the full variable domain is EPEVTQTPSHQVTQMGQEVILRCVPISNHLYFYWYRQILGQKVEFLVSFYNNEISEKSEIFDDQFSVERPDGSNFTLKIRSTKLEDSAMYFCASSETRSASGNNEQFFGPGTRLTVL.

The chain combines TRBV6-5 with TRBJ1-4; 7 positions match TRBD1. Germline V gene data show CDR1 as MNHEY and CDR2 as SVGAGI. The V and J ends lost 10 bases and 6 bases, in that order; junction bases with no gene match: 5. The CDR3 is 12 residues long. The CDR3: CATGTDDEKLFF. In DNA, the CDR3 is TGTGCCACCGGGACAGATGATGAAAAACTGTTTTTT.

This chain links TRBV18 with TRBJ1-2; 7 nucleotides agree with TRBD1. CDR3 length: 16 amino acids. V lost 1 base to trimming and J lost 5 bases; unmatched junction nucleotides: 10. Germline CDR1 KGHSH, CDR2 LQKENI. The CDR3 DNA is TGTGCCAGCTCACCACTTTTACCGGACAGGCCGTATGGCTACACCTTC. Translation gives CASSPLLPDRPYGYTF.

This clone was counted only a few times. The rearrangement links TRBV11-2 to TRBJ2-3; D not resolved. The germline gives CDR1 SGHAT, CDR2 FQNNGV. The CDR3 loop spans 12 amino acids. The V gene lost 0 bases and the J gene lost 6 bases, with 4 bases spanning the gap. The CDR3 region is CASSLERDTQYF. Here the CDR3 DNA reads TGTGCCAGCAGCTTAGAGAGGGATACGCAGTATTTT.

This chain connects TRBV5-1 to TRBJ1-4, with 9 bases matching TRBD1. V dropped 4 bases and J dropped 6; count of bases not matched to a gene: 4. The CDR3 covers 14 residues. Germline V gene sequence: CDR1 SGHRS, CDR2 YFSETQ. The DNA of the CDR3 is TGCGCCAGCAGCCGGGACAGGGAACATGAAAAACTGTTTTTT. The encoded protein is CASSRDREHEKLFF.

This chain uses TRBV5-1 with TRBJ2-3, with TRBD1 identical over 8 bases. There are 15 residues in the CDR3. The trim removed 7 bases at V and 0 bases at J, leaving 7 bases unmatched. In germline, CDR1 is SGHRS, CDR2 YFSETQ. The CDR3 sequence is CASGPQGESTDTQYF. The CDR3 DNA sequence: TGCGCCAGCGGCCCACAGGGGGAGAGCACAGATACGCAGTATTTT.

The V call is TRBV7-6, the J call TRBJ2-1; a weak D match, TRBD2 (5 bases). The V end lost 0 bases, the J end lost 6 bases, and 21 bases lay between the germline ends. CDR1 is SGHVS, CDR2 FNYEAQ, per germline. The CDR3 has 18 amino acids. CDR3 sequence: CASSLAPRLALTGNEQFF. In DNA, the CDR3 is TGTGCCAGCAGCTTAGCGCCCCGGCTAGCCCTAACGGGCAATGAGCAGTTCTTC.